This TCR beta chain was profiled in a study of T cells after yellow fever vaccination. The study, taken as a whole, reports: Peaking on day 5 versus 15, the secondary response was faster but weaker. Overlap between CD4 and CD8 compartments was detected for a small share of clonotypes. Most clones from primary vaccination resurfaced after the booster (approximately 97% CD4, around 90% CD8).

Per the germline V gene, CDR1 is MNHEY and CDR2 is SVGEGT. The V gene end was trimmed by 2 bases and the J gene end by 3 bases; junction bases not matched to a gene: 7. This CDR3 contains 16 residues. A 5'RACE template-switching step, the method used to make TCR cDNA, added a universal primer site and UMIs. MiXCR, run by TCRdb on the 5' RACE reads, gives a single entry per CDR3 protein. The sample includes hundreds of thousands of distinct CDR3 sequences, about 9.5% of them seen just once. This clonotype has more than one count but fewer than ten. Its cognate antigen is unknown. This rearrangement joins TRBV6-2 or TRBV6-3 to TRBJ2-7; TRBD2 matches at 10 bases. This sample comprised PBMCs, obtained on the day of the first yellow fever vaccination. This sequence originates from a man between 18 and 29 years old who received the YFV17D yellow fever vaccine. The CDR3 protein is CASSYRLAGVIYEQYV. CDR3 bases: TGTGCCAGCAGTTACCGTCTAGCGGGGGTAATCTACGAGCAGTACGTC.